This T cell receptor beta chain is drawn from a study of T cells after posttransplantation cyclophosphamide. Notes on the study in general: Recipient CMV seropositivity and CMV reactivation strongly tracked TRB clonality. Blood and skin or GI T cell repertoires showed limited TRB overlap. Later post-transplant blood repertoires were often dominated by donor CD8+ memory clones.

Cyclophosphamide on days +3 and +4 followed busulfan-fludarabine conditioning and a marrow graft. Sequencing used immunoSEQ multiplex PCR; TCRdb keeps in-frame clones, though not all of them. Of approximately 39,000 clones in the sample, 78% are singletons; the top ten hold around 8.1%. On this clone itself: The antigen is undetermined.

This CDR3 is 15 amino acids long. Germline V gene sequence: CDR1 SGDLS, CDR2 YYNGEE. V trimming: 4 bases; J trimming: 2 bases; junction bases outside the gene matches: 6. The source material was CD4+ T cells sorted from blood, sampled roughly 250 weeks after a stem cell transplant with posttransplant cyclophosphamide. V usage is TRBV9 and J usage is TRBJ2-7; 10 positions match TRBD2. The TCR originated in a female patient in her forties who received an allogeneic stem cell transplant from a related donor, was CMV-positive, and had no GVHD. Some T cells may be supplied by the graft donor. In DNA, the CDR3 is TGTGCCAGCAGCCCAGGGACTAGCGTTCCCTACGAGCAGTACTTC. Its protein is CASSPGTSVPYEQYF.